This entry lists 3 T cell receptor beta chains sequenced from one sample in a study of naive and memory T cell subsets. Regarding the study as a whole: Especially in CD8 cells, naive repertoires contained a few larger clonotypes, possibly CD45RA-re-expressing memory cells.

No antigens are known for them. Both TRBC1 and TRBC2 were covered by a beta constant-region primer of two equimolar oligonucleotides. The ligated cDNA underwent four PCR rounds using SP2 and nested alpha and beta constant-region primers. MiXCR was run by TCRdb on the UMI-ligation and nested PCR reads, yielding one entry per CDR3 protein. The sample gives more than 120,000 distinct CDR3 sequences, roughly a fifth of which show up once; about 0.57% is in the top ten. Sequenced material: naive CD8+ T cells from blood. All receptors derive from a human donor in good health.

The V and J genes are TRBV27 and TRBJ2-1; D remains ambiguous. CDR1 and CDR2 (germline): MNHEY, SMNVEV (reference sequence). V was clipped by 0 bases and J by 8 bases, with 8 bases between them. This CDR3 has 13 amino acids. CDR3 protein: CASSLSETHEQFF. For the CDR3, the DNA is TGTGCCAGCAGTTTATCAGAAACCCATGAGCAGTTCTTC.

This clonotype has just a few counts. The chain combines TRBV6-5 with TRBJ2-1, with a tentative D call TRBD2 (6 bases). Germline assignment: CDR1 MNHEY and CDR2 SVGAGI. The CDR3 covers 16 residues. Deletions cut 7 bases from V and 8 bases from J, with 24 bases between. This CDR3 reads CASIPTTTPGDHEQFF. CDR3 DNA sequence: TGTGCCAGCATCCCGACGACTACGCCGGGGGACCATGAGCAGTTCTTC.

The sample holds many counts of this clonotype. The chain is built from TRBV4-3 and TRBJ1-1, with 10 bases lining up with TRBD1. The germline V gene has CDR1 LGHNA and CDR2 YSLEER. The CDR3 runs 17 residues. V was pared by 3 bases and J by 0 bases, with 7 bases of the junction left unmatched. The CDR3 DNA follows: TGCGCCAGCAGCCATCCCCCGGGACAGGGGATGAACACTGAAGCTTTCTTT. Amino acids: CASSHPPGQGMNTEAFF.